This T cell receptor (beta chain) derives from a study of shared clonotypes between healthy human individuals. General study findings and limits: Clonotypes shared by all four donors outscored non-shared clonotypes in generation probability. Of the naive CD4 clonotypes, roughly 5.5% were shared across a few donors.

CDR3 length: 14 amino acids. The V gene's germline CDR1 is SEHNR and CDR2 FQNEAQ (reference sequence). V gave up 1 base and J gave up 3 bases; unmatched junction bases: 3. It was CD45RO-negative cells, positively selected for CCR7, that made up naive CD8 cells, with terminally differentiated effector memory CD45RA+ cells excluded. DNA at roughly 0.2 ug, about 30,000 T cell genomes, went into sorted-subset replicate PCRs. TCRdb keeps only in-frame clones here, not all; method: immunoSEQ multiplex PCR. This table holds millions of clones, roughly 91% found once. To note about this clone: As yet, its antigen is unknown.

This clonotype originated in a man aged 18 to 30 in good health. Some clones in this sample may be carry-over from other donors' samples. The sample comprised naive CD8+ T cells from PBMCs. J is TRBJ2-7 and V is TRBV7-9; 7 nucleotides line up with TRBD2. CDR3 coding DNA: TGTGCCAGCAGCTTAGGCGGGGGACTCTACGAGCAGTACTTC. This translates into CASSLGGGLYEQYF.